Below, 10 T cell receptor beta chains from the same sample are listed, as sequenced in a study of identical twins. TCRdb reanalysed the 5' RACE reads using MiXCR and keeps one entry per CDR3 protein. This table holds around 960,000 distinct CDR3 sequences, roughly 12% found once. These data also formed part of another study, on yellow fever vaccine responses in identical twins.

Sequencing used PBMCs. Receptors were obtained from a woman aged 18-35 years in good health.

This clonotype was picked up a small number of times. The rearrangement links TRBV29-1 to TRBJ1-1, with a possible D match to TRBD1 (6 bases). There are 14 residues in the CDR3. V gave up 4 bases and J gave up 0 bases, with 12 bases separating them. Germline V CDR1 and CDR2: SQVTM, ANQGSEA. The CDR3 bases are TGCAGCGTTGGAGAGGACAGAGTGAACACTGAAGCTTTCTTT. Translation: CSVGEDRVNTEAFF.

The rearrangement joins TRBV7-3 to TRBJ2-5; tentatively, D is TRBD1 or TRBD2 (7 bases each). The CDR3 runs 14 residues. The V end was cut by 5 bases, the J end by 5 bases, with 15 bases between. Per the germline V gene, CDR1 is SGHTA and CDR2 is FQGTGA. The chain's CDR3 is CASSTRGGEETQYF. The DNA for the CDR3 is TGTGCCAGCAGCACCAGGGGGGGTGAGGAGACCCAGTACTTC.

This clonotype has just a few counts. The V call is TRBV19, the J call TRBJ2-1; 10 bases agree with TRBD2. Trimming removed 7 bases from V and 7 bases from J; junction bases left unmatched: 10. The length of the CDR3 is 15 residues. Germline V gene sequence: CDR1 LNHDA, CDR2 SQIVND (reference sequence). The CDR3 loop reads CASTSSGGGWNEQFF. The CDR3 DNA reads as TGTGCCAGTACCTCTAGCGGGGGAGGGTGGAATGAGCAGTTCTTC.

This clonotype has more than one count but fewer than ten. This chain joins TRBV10-2 and TRBJ2-1, with D possibly being TRBD2 (5 bases). Germline values: CDR1 WSHSY, CDR2 SAAADI. Trimming removed 3 bases at V and 7 bases at J, with 13 bases between. This CDR3 is built from 14 residues. The chain's CDR3 is CASSDGELRNEQFF. As DNA, the CDR3 is TGCGCCAGCAGTGACGGGGAATTGAGGAATGAGCAGTTCTTC.

The chain uses TRBV6-1 and TRBJ2-6; D may be TRBD1 or TRBD2 (6 bases each). V was pared by 6 bases and J by 2 bases, with 14 bases between. The CDR3 spans 16 residues. From germline, CDR1 is MNHNS and CDR2 SASEGT. The CDR3 coding sequence is TGTGCCAGCAGCCAGGGGTGGAGGGCTGGGGCCAACGTCCTGACTTTC. Protein sequence: CASSQGWRAGANVLTF.

This clonotype was observed many times. The rearrangement uses TRBV20-1 and TRBJ2-7; maybe TRBD2 (6 bases). Trimming cost V 1 base and J 2 bases, with 12 bases left between them. In germline, CDR1 is DFQATT, CDR2 SNEGSKA (reference sequence). The CDR3 has 14 residues. CDR3 sequence: CSARARTTPYEQYF. The CDR3 DNA is TGCAGTGCTAGAGCCCGGACTACTCCCTACGAGCAGTACTTC.

In its sample, this clonotype was seen a few times. V and J are TRBV6-4 and TRBJ1-1, with unresolved D. The length of the CDR3 is 19 residues. Between the trimmed V and J ends, which lost 0 bases and 2 bases, there was a span of 22 bases. Per the germline V gene, CDR1 is MRHNA and CDR2 is SNTAGT. The CDR3: CASSDSWVRARPLNTEAFF. In nucleotides, the CDR3 is TGTGCCAGCAGTGACTCTTGGGTGAGGGCGAGGCCACTTAACACTGAAGCTTTCTTT.

CDR3 bases: TGTGCCAGCAGTAGGGACTGGTACGAGCAGTACTTC. Translation: CASSRDWYEQYF. The rearrangement uses TRBV12-3 or TRBV12-4 and TRBJ2-7; weak D call: TRBD2 (6 bases). Deletions cut 5 bases from V and 4 bases from J, with 9 bases between. CDR3 length: 12 amino acids.

The V gene is TRBV5-6, the J gene TRBJ2-1; weak D call: TRBD2 (6 bases). CDR3 length: 14 residues. CDR1 and CDR2 (germline): SGHDT, YYEEEE. The V and J ends lost 3 bases and 10 bases respectively, with 17 bases between them. CDR3 in DNA: TGTGCCAGCAGCTCTCCGACCGGGACTTCCGAGCAGTTCTTC. Translated: CASSSPTGTSEQFF.

This clonotype was counted only a few times. This chain connects TRBV6-1 to TRBJ2-2, with a possible D match to TRBD2 (6 bases). The germline V gene has CDR1 MNHNS and CDR2 SASEGT. V was pared by 6 bases and J by 6 bases, with 11 bases between. The CDR3 has 13 amino acids. CDR3 nucleotides: TGTGCCAGCAGAATAACTAGCCCCGGGGAGCTGTTTTTT. Amino acid sequence: CASRITSPGELFF.